This section outlines one TCR beta chain sequence together with its context. The antigen remains unidentified. This record comes from a study of T cell clonotyping in hematopoietic cell transplantation. Study-level results: At the given depth, recipient repertoires were over 95% de novo clonotypes.

The assay was immunoSEQ multiplex PCR, and TCRdb's table has in-frame clones only and misses some. The sample includes about 41,000 clones, about 96% of them seen just once. Sequencing used peripheral blood mononuclear cells. This sequence was found in a man under 40 in good health. Some clones in this sample may be carry-over from other donors' samples.

The CDR3, as DNA: TGTGCCTCAAGGGCCTCCTACGAGCAGTACTTC. It encodes CASRASYEQYF. The rearrangement uses TRBV6-6 and TRBJ2-7; D gene uncertain. The V end lost 11 bases, the J end lost 0 bases, and 8 bases lay between the germline ends. The CDR3 spans 11 residues. CDR1 MNHNY and CDR2 SVGAGI come from the germline V gene (reference sequence).